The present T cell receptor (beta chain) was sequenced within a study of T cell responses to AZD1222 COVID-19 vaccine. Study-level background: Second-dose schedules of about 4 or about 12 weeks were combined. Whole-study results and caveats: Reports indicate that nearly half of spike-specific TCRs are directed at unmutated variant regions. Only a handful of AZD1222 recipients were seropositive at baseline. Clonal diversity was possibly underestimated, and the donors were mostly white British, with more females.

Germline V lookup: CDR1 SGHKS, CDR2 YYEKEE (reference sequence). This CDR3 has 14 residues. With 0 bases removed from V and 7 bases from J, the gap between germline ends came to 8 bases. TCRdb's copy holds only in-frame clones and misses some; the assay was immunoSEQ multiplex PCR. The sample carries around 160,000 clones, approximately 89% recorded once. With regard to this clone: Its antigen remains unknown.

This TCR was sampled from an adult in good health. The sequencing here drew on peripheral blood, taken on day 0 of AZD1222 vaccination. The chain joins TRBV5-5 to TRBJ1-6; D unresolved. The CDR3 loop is CASSLVHRNSPLHF. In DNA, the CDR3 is TGTGCCAGCAGCTTGGTGCACCGAAATTCACCCCTCCACTTT. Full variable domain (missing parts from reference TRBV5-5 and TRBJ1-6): DAGVTQSPTHLIKTRGQQVTLRCSPISGHKSVSWYQQVLGQGPQFIFQYYEKEERGRGNFPDRFSARQFPNYSSELNVNALLLGDSALYLCASSLVHRNSPLHFGNGTRLTVT.